This TCR beta chain comes out of a study of OX40 agonist ivuxolimab in advanced cancers. In the study overall: Ivuxolimab doses were 0.01, 0.1, 0.3, 1.5, 3 or 10 mg/kg every 2 weeks. A mean age of around 60 years, range roughly 20 to 79, was recorded, and more than 80% were male.

Some clones are missing from TCRdb's copy, which holds only in-frame ones; the method was immunoSEQ multiplex PCR. The data hold tens of thousands of clones, with over 75% observed a single time. Per the germline V gene, CDR1 is SGHAT and CDR2 is FQNNGV. The V gene lost 5 bases and the J gene lost 6 bases, with 17 bases spanning the gap. This CDR3 region has 15 residues. Here the sequenced sample was CD4+ or CD8+ T cells sorted from blood, taken in a trial of the OX40 agonist ivuxolimab. The J gene is TRBJ2-1, the V gene TRBV11-2; no firm D call. The sequence derives from an adult with an advanced solid tumor such as melanoma, head and neck, liver or kidney cancer. CDR3 DNA sequence: TGTGCCAGCAGCCTTTTAACGGGTATCTCCAATGAGCAGTTCTTC. Its translation is CASSLLTGISNEQFF.